This T cell receptor beta chain was documented in a study of cytomegalovirus exposure and HLA in healthy donors. Study-level background: The 95 to 150 validation repertoires used a platform that matched the one used for the approximately 700 first-cohort repertoires, as a later analysis reported.

Per germline, CDR1 MNHEY and CDR2 SMNVEV (reference sequence). Trimming removed 6 bases from V and 0 bases from J; junction bases left unmatched: 19. The CDR3 extends over 20 amino acids. Sequenced by immunoSEQ multiplex PCR; TCRdb stores in-frame clones only, minus some. The repertoire has about 44,000 clones, more than 85% of them found once; the top ten carry 2.1%. This clonotype originated in a woman between 18 and 29 years old in good health and CMV-seronegative. The chain carries TRBV27 and TRBJ2-3; 9 nucleotides agree with TRBD1. The sample comprised PBMCs. CDR3 residues: CASSLLRMGQGMGSTDTQYF. The CDR3 nucleotides read TGTGCCAGCAGCTTGCTTAGGATGGGACAGGGAATGGGCAGCACAGATACGCAGTATTTT.